This passage covers 5 T cell receptor beta chains from one sample sequenced in a study of neurological immune-mediated disorders. TCRdb itself ran the 5' RACE reads through MiXCR, one entry per CDR3 protein. Among 50,000 to 55,000 distinct CDR3 sequences, over 3.5% were seen once, and the ten largest hold 6.5%. Source material: PBMCs. The receptors originated from a man aged 60 to 69 with multiple sclerosis.

There are many counts of this clonotype. V is TRBV29-1 and J is TRBJ2-7; no clear D gene. This CDR3 is 13 amino acids long. Germline V CDR1 and CDR2: SQVTM, ANQGSEA. V gave up 3 bases and J gave up 0 bases, with 9 bases separating them. The chain's CDR3 is CSVDDGYSYEQYF. In nucleotides, the CDR3 is TGCAGCGTTGATGACGGATACTCCTACGAGCAGTACTTC.

This clonotype has just a few counts. The CDR3 region has the DNA TGTGCCAGCAGCCGGAGACAAGGGGACGAGCAGTACTTC. Encoded protein: CASSRRQGDEQYF. The chain carries TRBV27 and TRBJ2-7; TRBD1 is a possible D gene (5 bases). The V end lost 6 bases, the J end lost 5 bases, and 14 bases lay between the germline ends. There are 13 residues in the CDR3. The germline V gene encodes CDR1 MNHEY and CDR2 SMNVEV (reference sequence).

This clonotype has a count of ten or more. The rearrangement links TRBV7-6 to TRBJ1-1; D remains ambiguous. Trimming pared 4 bases from V and 5 bases from J, leaving 14 bases between. Germline-derived CDR1 and CDR2 are SGHVS and FNYEAQ. The CDR3 extends over 14 amino acids. This CDR3 reads CASSSSTLRTEAFF. DNA of the CDR3: TGTGCCAGCAGCTCCTCGACCCTCCGTACTGAAGCTTTCTTT.

The sample holds many counts of this clonotype. The chain links TRBV20-1 to TRBJ1-1; no clear D. The CDR3 totals 13 residues. Germline-derived CDR1 and CDR2 are DFQATT and SNEGSKA (reference sequence). V gave up 3 bases and J gave up 9 bases, with 17 bases separating them. The CDR3 loop reads CSARKSLASQAFF. The CDR3 nucleotides read TGCAGTGCTAGGAAGTCCCTGGCTTCTCAAGCTTTCTTT.

This clonotype was recorded many times. This chain connects TRBV20-1 to TRBJ2-2; 7 nucleotides align to TRBD2. Trimming removed 8 bases from V and 4 bases from J; junction bases left unmatched: 10. CDR3 size: 14 residues. The germline V gene has CDR1 DFQATT and CDR2 SNEGSKA (reference sequence). The DNA of the CDR3 is TGCAGTCCCCTCGGGGACTATTCCACCGGGGAGCTGTTTTTT. This translates into CSPLGDYSTGELFF.